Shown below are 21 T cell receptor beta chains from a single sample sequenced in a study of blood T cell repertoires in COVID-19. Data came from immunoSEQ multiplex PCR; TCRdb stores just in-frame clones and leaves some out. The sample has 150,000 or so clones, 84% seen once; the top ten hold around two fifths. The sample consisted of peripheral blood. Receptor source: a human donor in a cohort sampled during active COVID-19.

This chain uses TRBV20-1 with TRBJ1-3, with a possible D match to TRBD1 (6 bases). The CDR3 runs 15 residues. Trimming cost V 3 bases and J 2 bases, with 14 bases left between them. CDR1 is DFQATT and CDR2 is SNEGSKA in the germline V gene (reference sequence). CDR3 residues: CSASRQASPGNTIYF. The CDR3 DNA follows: TGCAGTGCTAGTCGACAGGCCTCTCCTGGAAACACCATATATTTT.

This CDR3 reads CATSIPQWRGAYGWQPQHF. The CDR3 DNA sequence: TGTGCCACCAGCATCCCCCAATGGCGGGGGGCCTATGGATGGCAGCCCCAGCATTTT. The chain couples TRBV15 to TRBJ1-5; D possibly corresponds to TRBD1 (6 bases). This CDR3 comprises 19 residues. V dropped 4 bases and J dropped 7 bases, with 29 bases sitting between them. The V gene's germline CDR1 is LNHNV and CDR2 YYDKDF (reference sequence).

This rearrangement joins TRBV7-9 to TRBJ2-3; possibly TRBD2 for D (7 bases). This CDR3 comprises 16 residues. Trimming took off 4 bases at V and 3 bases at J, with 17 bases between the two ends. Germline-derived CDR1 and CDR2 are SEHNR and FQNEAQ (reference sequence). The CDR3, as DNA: TGTGCCAGCAGCTCCTCGGTGGGGGGGCTTACAGATACGCAGTATTTT. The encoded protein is CASSSSVGGLTDTQYF.

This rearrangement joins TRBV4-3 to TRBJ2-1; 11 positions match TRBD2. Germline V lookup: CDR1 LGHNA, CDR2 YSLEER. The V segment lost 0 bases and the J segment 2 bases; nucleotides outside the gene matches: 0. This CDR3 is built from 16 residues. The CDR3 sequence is CASSQELAGAYNEQFF. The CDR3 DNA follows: TGCGCCAGCAGCCAAGAACTAGCGGGGGCCTACAATGAGCAGTTCTTC.

The chain's CDR3 is CASSPEVRPWRTGDEAFF. The CDR3, as DNA: TGTGCCAGCAGTCCCGAGGTCCGACCCTGGAGGACAGGGGATGAAGCTTTCTTT. The chain has TRBV6-6 and TRBJ1-1; the match to TRBD1 covers 9 bases. Germline loops: CDR1 MNHNY, CDR2 SVGAGI (reference sequence). J gave up 7 bases and V 5 bases, and 20 bases lay outside the gene matches. This CDR3 has 18 residues.

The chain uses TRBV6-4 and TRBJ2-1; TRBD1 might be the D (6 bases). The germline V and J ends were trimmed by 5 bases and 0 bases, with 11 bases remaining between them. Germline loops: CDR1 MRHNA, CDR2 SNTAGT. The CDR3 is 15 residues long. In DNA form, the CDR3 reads TGTGCCAGCAGTCCCACAGGGAACTCCTACAATGAGCAGTTCTTC. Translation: CASSPTGNSYNEQFF.

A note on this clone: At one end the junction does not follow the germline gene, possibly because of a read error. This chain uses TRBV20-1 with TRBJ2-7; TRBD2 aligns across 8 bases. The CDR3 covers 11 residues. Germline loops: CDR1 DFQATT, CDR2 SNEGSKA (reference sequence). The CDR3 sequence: CSAGRGGLNNF. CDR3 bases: TGCAGTGCAGGACGGGGGGGCCTGAATAACTTC.

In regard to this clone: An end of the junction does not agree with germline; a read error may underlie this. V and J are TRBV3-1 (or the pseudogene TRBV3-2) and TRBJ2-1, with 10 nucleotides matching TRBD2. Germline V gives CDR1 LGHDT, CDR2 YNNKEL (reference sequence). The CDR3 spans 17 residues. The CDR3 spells CASSQEPSGGAYNEQFF. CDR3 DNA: TGTGCCAGCAGCCAGGAGCCAAGCGGGGGGGCCTATAATGAGCAGTTCTTC.

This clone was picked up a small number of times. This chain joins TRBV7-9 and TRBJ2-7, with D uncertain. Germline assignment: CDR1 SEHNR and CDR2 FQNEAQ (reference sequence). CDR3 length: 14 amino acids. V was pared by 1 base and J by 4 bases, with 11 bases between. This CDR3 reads CASSLVGSPYEQYF. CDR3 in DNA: TGTGCCAGCAGCTTAGTTGGCTCCCCATACGAGCAGTACTTC.

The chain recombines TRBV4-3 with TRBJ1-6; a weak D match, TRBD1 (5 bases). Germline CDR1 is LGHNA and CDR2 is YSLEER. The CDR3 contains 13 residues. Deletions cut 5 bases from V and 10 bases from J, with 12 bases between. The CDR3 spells CASSYGGGSPLHF. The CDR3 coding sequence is TGCGCCAGCAGCTACGGGGGTGGCTCACCCCTCCACTTT.

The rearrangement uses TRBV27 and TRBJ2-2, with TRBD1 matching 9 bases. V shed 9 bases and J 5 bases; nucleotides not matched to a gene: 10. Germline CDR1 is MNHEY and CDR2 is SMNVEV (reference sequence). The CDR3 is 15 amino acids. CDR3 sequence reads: CASKWDRAGTGELFF. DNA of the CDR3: TGTGCCAGTAAATGGGACAGGGCGGGGACCGGGGAGCTGTTTTTT.

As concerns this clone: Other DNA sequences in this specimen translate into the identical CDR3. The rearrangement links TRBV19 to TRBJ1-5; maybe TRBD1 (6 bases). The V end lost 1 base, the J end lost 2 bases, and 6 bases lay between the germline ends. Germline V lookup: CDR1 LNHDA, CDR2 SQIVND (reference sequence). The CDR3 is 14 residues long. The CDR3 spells CASSIGQGNQPQHF. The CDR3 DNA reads TGTGCCAGTAGTATAGGACAGGGCAATCAGCCCCAGCATTTT.

The CDR3 nucleotides read TGCGCCAGCAGCGAGGACAGGGGGACTGGCTACACCTTC. It specifies CASSEDRGTGYTF. The chain is built from TRBV5-1 and TRBJ1-2; 10 positions agree with TRBD1. Germline-derived CDR1 and CDR2 are SGHRS and YFSETQ. V was pared by 4 bases and J by 7 bases, with 4 bases of the junction left unmatched. CDR3 size: 13 residues.

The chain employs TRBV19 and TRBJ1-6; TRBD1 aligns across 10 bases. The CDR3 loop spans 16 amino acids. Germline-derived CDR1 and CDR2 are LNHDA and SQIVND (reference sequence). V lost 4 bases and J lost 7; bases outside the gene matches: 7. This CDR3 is CASSKDLGQGNSPLHF. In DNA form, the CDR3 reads TGTGCCAGTAGTAAGGATCTGGGACAGGGGAATTCACCCCTCCACTTT.

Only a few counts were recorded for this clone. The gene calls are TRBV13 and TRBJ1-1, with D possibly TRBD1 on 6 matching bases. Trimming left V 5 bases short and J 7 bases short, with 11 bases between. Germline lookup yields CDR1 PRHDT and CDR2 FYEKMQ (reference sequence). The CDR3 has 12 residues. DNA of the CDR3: TGTGCCAGCAGCATAGAACAGGGTGAAGCTTTCTTT. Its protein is CASSIEQGEAFF.

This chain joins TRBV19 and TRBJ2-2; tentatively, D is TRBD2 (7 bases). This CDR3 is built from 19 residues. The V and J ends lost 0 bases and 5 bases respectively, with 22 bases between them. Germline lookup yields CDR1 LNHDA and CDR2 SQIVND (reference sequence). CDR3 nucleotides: TGTGCCAGTAGTATAGATCTATGGACGGGGGGCTTCGGGACCGGGGAGCTGTTTTTT. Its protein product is CASSIDLWTGGFGTGELFF.

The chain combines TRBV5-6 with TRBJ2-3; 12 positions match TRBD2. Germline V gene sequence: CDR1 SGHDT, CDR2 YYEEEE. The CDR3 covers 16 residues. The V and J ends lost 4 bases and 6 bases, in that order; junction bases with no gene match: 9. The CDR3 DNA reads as TGTGCCAGCAGCCCGGTGACTAGCGGGGGTTTCGATACGCAGTATTTT. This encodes CASSPVTSGGFDTQYF.

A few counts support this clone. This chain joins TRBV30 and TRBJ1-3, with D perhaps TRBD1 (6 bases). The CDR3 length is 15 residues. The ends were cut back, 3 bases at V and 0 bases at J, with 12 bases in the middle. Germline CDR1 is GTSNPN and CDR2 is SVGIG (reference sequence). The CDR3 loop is CAWRTGRTSGNTIYF. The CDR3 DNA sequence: TGTGCCTGGAGGACAGGCCGAACCTCTGGAAACACCATATATTTT.

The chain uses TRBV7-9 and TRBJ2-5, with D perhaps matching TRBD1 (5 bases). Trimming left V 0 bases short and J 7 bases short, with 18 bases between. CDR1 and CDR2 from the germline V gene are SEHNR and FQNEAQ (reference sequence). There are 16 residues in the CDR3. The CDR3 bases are TGTGCCAGCAGCTTAGCCGGCAGGGTGACCTCGGGGACCCAGTACTTC. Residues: CASSLAGRVTSGTQYF.

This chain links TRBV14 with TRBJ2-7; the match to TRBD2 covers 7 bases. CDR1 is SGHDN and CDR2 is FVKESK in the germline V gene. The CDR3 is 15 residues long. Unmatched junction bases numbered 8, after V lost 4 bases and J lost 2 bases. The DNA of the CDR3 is TGTGCCAGCAGCCCCTGGGAGGGGATCACCTACGAGCAGTACTTC. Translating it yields CASSPWEGITYEQYF.

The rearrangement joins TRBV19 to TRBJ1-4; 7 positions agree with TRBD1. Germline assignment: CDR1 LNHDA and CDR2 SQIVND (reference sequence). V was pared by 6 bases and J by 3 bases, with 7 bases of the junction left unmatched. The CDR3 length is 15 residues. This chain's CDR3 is CASRRTGTANEKLFF. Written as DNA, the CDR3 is TGTGCCAGTAGGCGAACCGGGACAGCTAATGAAAAACTGTTTTTT.